Ten or more counts support the clone carrying this TCR beta chain. The data are from a study of T cells in Graves' hyperthyroidism and ophthalmopathy. About the research overall: Peripheral blood draws took place at initial diagnosis, ahead of any treatment.

Fresh 10 ml peripheral blood yielded PBMCs. Amplification of TCR beta CDR3 regions used RNA as the template. The HTBI primer set served for first-round RT-PCR of the TCR CDR3. TCRdb reprocessed the multiplex PCR reads via MiXCR and lists one record per CDR3 protein. This sample has around 700,000 distinct CDR3 sequences, with around 19% found just once. The CDR3 loop spans 15 amino acids. Germline V gene sequence: CDR1 SGHKS, CDR2 YYEKEE (reference sequence). Trimming removed 0 bases from V and 2 bases from J, with 9 bases in between. The receptor was isolated from a woman aged 45-60 years with Graves' hyperthyroidism that later progressed to Graves' ophthalmopathy. The sample comprised blood. The gene calls are TRBV5-5 and TRBJ1-5; weak D call: TRBD1 (6 bases). In DNA form, the CDR3 reads TGTGCCAGCAGCTTGGAAGGGGGTGGCAATCAGCCCCAGCATTTT. It is translated as CASSLEGGGNQPQHF.